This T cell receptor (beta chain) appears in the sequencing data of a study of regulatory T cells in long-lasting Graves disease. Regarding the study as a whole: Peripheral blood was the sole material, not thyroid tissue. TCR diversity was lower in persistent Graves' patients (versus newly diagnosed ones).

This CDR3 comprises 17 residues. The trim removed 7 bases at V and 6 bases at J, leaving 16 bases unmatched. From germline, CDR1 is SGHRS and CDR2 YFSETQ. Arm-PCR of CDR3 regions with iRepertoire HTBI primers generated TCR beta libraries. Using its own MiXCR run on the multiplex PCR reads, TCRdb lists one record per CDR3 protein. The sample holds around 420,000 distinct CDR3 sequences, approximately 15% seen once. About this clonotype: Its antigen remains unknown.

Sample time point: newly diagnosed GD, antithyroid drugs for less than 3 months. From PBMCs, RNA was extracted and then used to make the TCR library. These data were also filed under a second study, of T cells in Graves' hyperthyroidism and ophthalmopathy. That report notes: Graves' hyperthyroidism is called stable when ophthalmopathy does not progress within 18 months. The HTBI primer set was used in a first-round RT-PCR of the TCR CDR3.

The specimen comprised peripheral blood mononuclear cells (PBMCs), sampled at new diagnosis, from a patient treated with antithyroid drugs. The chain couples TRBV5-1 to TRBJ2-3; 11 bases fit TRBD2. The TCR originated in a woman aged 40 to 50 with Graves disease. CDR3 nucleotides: TGCGCCAGCGGGACCATGAATAGCGGGAGGGCCGTGGATACGCAGTATTTT. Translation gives CASGTMNSGRAVDTQYF.